The entry below gives a single T cell receptor (beta chain) sequence along with its context. The sample belongs to a study of blood T cell repertoires in COVID-19. Study summary: T cells, B-cell-depleted T cells, or PBMCs supplied cDNA or gDNA.

Original methodology: Reference gene primers were amplified, and this amplification served to estimate nucleated cell counts. TCRdb's table, derived via immunoSEQ multiplex PCR, lists solely in-frame clones and lacks some. D and trimming come from the DNA, and the V and J calls and clone size come from that table. Among approximately 50,000 clones listed, over 75% were seen once. The sample taken for sequencing was peripheral blood. The receptor was derived from a woman aged 80 or older with COVID-19, enrolled during active disease.

The CDR3 coding sequence is TGTGCCAGCTCACCGCAGGGGAACACCGGGGAGCTGTTTTTT. Encoded protein: CASSPQGNTGELFF. This rearrangement joins TRBV18 to TRBJ2-2; D is possibly TRBD1 (5 bases). Trimming left V 3 bases short and J 1 base short, with 6 bases between. The CDR3 extends over 14 amino acids. Germline V gene sequence: CDR1 KGHSH, CDR2 LQKENI.